Below are 25 T cell receptor beta chains sequenced from a single sample in a study of cytomegalovirus exposure and HLA in healthy donors. The PCR was carried out with 60 Vbeta primers and 13 Jbeta primers. The method was immunoSEQ multiplex PCR; TCRdb's version includes in-frame clones alone and lacks a portion of them. The sample lists over 150,000 clones; 65% to 85% were seen once. The sample was PBMCs. The receptors come from a woman aged 50 to 60 in good health and CMV-seropositive.

The chain employs TRBV5-6 and TRBJ1-2; D remains unclear. The CDR3 loop spans 13 amino acids. V shed 3 bases and J shed 1 base, with 7 bases lying between them. Germline-derived CDR1 and CDR2 are SGHDT and YYEEEE. The CDR3 sequence: CASSSRHNYGYTF. CDR3 coding DNA: TGTGCCAGCAGCTCGAGACATAACTATGGCTACACCTTC.

The chain is built from TRBV19 and TRBJ1-2; 7 bases align to TRBD1. Trimming took 5 bases from V and 4 from J; bases not matched to a gene: 13. The CDR3 contains 16 residues. Looked up from germline, CDR1 is LNHDA and CDR2 is SQIVND (reference sequence). CDR3 residues: CASSALGDSLLYGYTF. The DNA of the CDR3 is TGTGCCAGTAGTGCCCTGGGGGACAGCTTGCTCTATGGCTACACCTTC.

The rearrangement links TRBV7-2 to TRBJ2-2, with D possibly matching TRBD2 (6 bases). V was pared by 1 base and J by 4 bases, with 13 bases between. The CDR3 runs 16 residues. Germline assignment: CDR1 SGHTA and CDR2 FQGNSA. CDR3 in DNA: TGTGCCAGCAGCTTAGGGAGGGGTGTCGGCACCGGGGAGCTGTTTTTT. It encodes CASSLGRGVGTGELFF.

This clone was seen a few times. The chain links TRBV4-2 to TRBJ1-1, with 7 bases lining up with TRBD1. After removal of 3 bases from V and 1 base from J, the junction contained 5 bases not matched to a gene. The length of the CDR3 is 15 residues. Germline V CDR1 and CDR2: LGHNA, YNFKEQ. In DNA form, the CDR3 reads TGTGCCAGCAGCCATTTGGACAGGACGAACACTGAAGCTTTCTTT. Translated, it gives CASSHLDRTNTEAFF.

V gene TRBV19 combines with J gene TRBJ1-6, with TRBD1 as a possible D gene (5 bases). Per germline, CDR1 LNHDA and CDR2 SQIVND (reference sequence). The ends were cut back, 1 base at V and 10 bases at J, with 11 bases in the middle. CDR3 length: 14 residues. CDR3 region: CASSIVGRESPLHF. The CDR3, as DNA: TGTGCCAGTAGTATAGTAGGCAGGGAATCACCCCTCCACTTT.

The rearrangement joins TRBV19 to TRBJ1-1; 11 bases fit TRBD1. From germline, CDR1 is LNHDA and CDR2 SQIVND (reference sequence). This CDR3 is built from 16 residues. J was trimmed by 4 bases and V by 5 bases; bases with no gene match: 9. The CDR3 DNA is TGTGCCAGTAGTCCCGGACAGGGGGCGAGAAGCACTGAAGCTTTCTTT. This encodes CASSPGQGARSTEAFF.

The rearrangement joins TRBV11-3 to TRBJ2-7, with D unclear. The CDR3 is 12 amino acids. Trimming stripped 1 base from V and 5 bases from J, with 6 bases between. Per germline, CDR1 SGHNT and CDR2 YENEEA. CDR3 residues: CASSLARDEQYF. CDR3 DNA: TGTGCCAGCAGCTTAGCGCGCGACGAGCAGTACTTC.

This chain joins TRBV19 and TRBJ2-6; D may be TRBD2 (5 bases). This CDR3 is built from 18 residues. The V end was cut by 7 bases, the J end by 0 bases, with 19 bases between. Germline loops: CDR1 LNHDA, CDR2 SQIVND (reference sequence). CDR3 sequence reads: CASTAAGLGSSGANVLTF. DNA of the CDR3: TGTGCCAGTACCGCGGCGGGTCTAGGAAGCTCTGGGGCCAACGTCCTGACTTTC.

The chain is built from TRBV6-1 and TRBJ1-2, with TRBD1 matching over 9 bases. Trimming took 4 bases from V and 7 from J; bases not matched to a gene: 4. Germline values: CDR1 MNHNS, CDR2 SASEGT. This CDR3 region has 13 residues. CDR3 coding DNA: TGTGCCAGCAGTGTGGACAGGGGTCGTGGCTACACCTTC. Translation gives CASSVDRGRGYTF.

The chain links TRBV30 to TRBJ2-1; D might be TRBD1 (6 bases). The CDR3 length is 12 residues. CDR1 GTSNPN and CDR2 SVGIG come from the germline V gene (reference sequence). Trimming pared 1 base from V and 7 bases from J, leaving 8 bases between. The CDR3 region is CAWSGTANEQFF. The CDR3 DNA follows: TGTGCCTGGAGTGGGACAGCTAATGAGCAGTTCTTC. The variable domain in full, completed from reference TRBV30 and TRBJ2-1, reads SQTIHQWPATLVQPVGSPLSLECTVEGTSNPNLYWYRQAAGRGLQLLFYSVGIGQISSEVPQNLSASRPQDRQFILSSKKLLLSDSGFYLCAWSGTANEQFFGPGTRLTVL.

This rearrangement joins TRBV28 to TRBJ1-4, with 7 bases that match TRBD1. The CDR3 consists of 15 residues. Per the germline V gene, CDR1 is MDHEN and CDR2 is SYDVKM. Germline trimming cut 7 bases from V and 5 bases from J; bases unmatched to any gene: 10. DNA for the CDR3: TGTGCCAGCACCAAGGAGGGGGCCGGGAATGAAAAACTGTTTTTT. It specifies CASTKEGAGNEKLFF.

The CDR3: CASSVFGGPSTEAFF. The CDR3 DNA follows: TGTGCCAGCAGCGTTTTCGGGGGGCCGAGCACTGAAGCTTTCTTT. The V gene is TRBV9, the J gene TRBJ1-1; D possibly corresponds to TRBD1 (6 bases). Deletions cut 2 bases from V and 4 bases from J, with 15 bases between. Germline lookup yields CDR1 SGDLS and CDR2 YYNGEE. This CDR3 is 15 amino acids long. Filled out from reference TRBV9 and TRBJ1-1, the complete variable domain reads DSGVTQTPKHLITATGQRVTLRCSPRSGDLSVYWYQQSLDQGLQFLIQYYNGEERAKGNILERFSAQQFPDLHSELNLSSLELGDSALYFCASSVFGGPSTEAFFGQGTRLTVV.

V usage is TRBV4-3 and J usage is TRBJ2-1, with 9 bases aligning to TRBD1. V shed 2 bases, J shed 13 bases, and the junction held 6 bases outside the gene matches. CDR3 length: 13 residues. Germline assignment: CDR1 LGHNA and CDR2 YSLEER. The CDR3 here is CASSQYYRGRQFF. The CDR3, as DNA: TGCGCCAGCAGCCAATATTACAGGGGGCGCCAGTTCTTC.

The chain has TRBV11-3 and TRBJ1-2; D perhaps matches TRBD1 (5 bases). The CDR3 totals 14 residues. V was trimmed by 2 bases and J by 7 bases, leaving 14 bases between them. The germline V gene has CDR1 SGHNT and CDR2 YENEEA. The CDR3 coding sequence is TGTGCCAGCAGCTTAAGGGGTGCGCGTGGTGGCTACACCTTC. This sequence encodes CASSLRGARGGYTF.

This chain connects TRBV18 to TRBJ1-2, with 8 bases identical to TRBD1. Germline V gives CDR1 KGHSH, CDR2 LQKENI. V shed 3 bases and J 3 bases; nucleotides not matched to a gene: 6. CDR3 length: 15 residues. The CDR3 nucleotides read TGTGCCAGCTCACCCGAGACAGGGGCTCACTATGGCTACACCTTC. Residues: CASSPETGAHYGYTF. Variable domain in full (rest from reference TRBV18 and TRBJ1-2): NAGVMQNPRHLVRRRGQEARLRCSPMKGHSHVYWYRQLPEEGLKFMVYLQKENIIDESGMPKERFSAEFPKEGPSILRIQQVVRGDSAAYFCASSPETGAHYGYTFGSGTRLTVV.

As regards this clone: Other DNA sequences in this specimen translate into the identical CDR3. The chain couples TRBV5-1 to TRBJ2-1; 8 positions agree with TRBD1. V was clipped by 3 bases and J by 1 base; unmatched bases: 6. CDR1 SGHRS and CDR2 YFSETQ come from the germline V gene. This CDR3 has 16 amino acids. The CDR3 sequence is CASSSGQGVSYNEQFF. Written as DNA, the CDR3 is TGCGCCAGCAGCTCCGGACAGGGTGTGTCCTACAATGAGCAGTTCTTC.

The chain combines TRBV7-2 with TRBJ1-1; D uncertain. The CDR3 is 13 amino acids. Trimming pared 5 bases from V and 3 bases from J, leaving 10 bases between. Germline V gives CDR1 SGHTA, CDR2 FQGNSA. CDR3 sequence reads: CASSHTEYTEAFF. In DNA, the CDR3 is TGTGCCAGCAGCCATACAGAGTACACTGAAGCTTTCTTT.

The chain couples TRBV20-1 to TRBJ1-1, with D hard to call. This CDR3 has 10 residues. CDR1 is DFQATT, CDR2 SNEGSKA, per germline (reference sequence). V lost 1 base and J 5 bases, leaving 2 bases between the germline ends. The CDR3 is CSARVTEAFF. Here the CDR3 DNA reads TGCAGTGCTAGAGTAACTGAAGCTTTCTTT.

The chain joins TRBV18 to TRBJ1-1; TRBD1 matches at 7 bases. The CDR3 consists of 13 residues. The trim removed 8 bases at V and 4 bases at J, leaving 7 bases unmatched. CDR1 KGHSH and CDR2 LQKENI come from the germline V gene. The CDR3 here is CASLQGGSTEAFF. The CDR3 DNA reads TGTGCCAGCCTGCAGGGGGGTTCCACTGAAGCTTTCTTT.

This rearrangement joins TRBV4-2 to TRBJ2-2; TRBD2 aligns across 14 bases. Germline CDR1 is LGHNA and CDR2 is YNFKEQ. V dropped 1 base and J dropped 4; count of bases not matched to a gene: 11. The CDR3 covers 20 residues. The CDR3 loop is CASSQGEATSGRGGTGELFF. The CDR3 nucleotides are TGTGCCAGCAGCCAAGGAGAGGCGACTAGCGGGAGGGGAGGCACCGGGGAGCTGTTTTTT.

This clone appeared a single time. CDR3 amino acids: CASSLNSGKNSPLHF. The CDR3 coding sequence is TGTGCCAGCAGCTTGAATTCCGGGAAGAATTCACCCCTCCACTTT. V is TRBV11-2 and J is TRBJ1-6, with D unresolved. The CDR3 has 15 residues. The germline gives CDR1 SGHAT, CDR2 FQNNGV. V shed 3 bases and J shed 7 bases, with 13 bases lying between them.

V and J are TRBV10-2 and TRBJ2-5, with 7 bases aligning to TRBD1. The length of the CDR3 is 14 residues. Germline-derived CDR1 and CDR2 are WSHSY and SAAADI. J gave up 7 bases and V 4 bases, and 9 bases lay outside the gene matches. This chain's CDR3 is CASSAGTVPGTQYF. The CDR3 DNA is TGCGCCAGCAGTGCCGGGACAGTGCCCGGGACCCAGTACTTC.

The chain combines TRBV7-2 with TRBJ1-2; weak D call: TRBD1 (6 bases). V lost 4 bases, J lost 7 bases, and 13 bases lay in between. CDR3 length equals 13 residues. Germline loops: CDR1 SGHTA, CDR2 FQGNSA. The CDR3 coding sequence is TGTGCCAGCAGCTACTACAGGGCCTCTGGCTACACCTTC. It encodes CASSYYRASGYTF.

The CDR3 DNA sequence: TGTGCCAGCAGCGCCGCCGGAGGGAGCAATCAGCCCCAGCATTTT. It specifies CASSAAGGSNQPQHF. This rearrangement joins TRBV7-9 to TRBJ1-5; D uncertain. Trimming removed 5 bases from V and 1 base from J, with 12 bases in between. This CDR3 is 15 amino acids long. Germline-derived CDR1 and CDR2 are SEHNR and FQNEAQ (reference sequence). Supplemented by reference TRBV7-9 and TRBJ1-5, the full variable domain reads DTGVSQNPRHKITKRGQNVTFRCDPISEHNRLYWYRQTLGQGPEFLTYFQNEAQLEKSRLLSDRFSAERPKGSFSTLEIQRTEQGDSAMYLCASSAAGGSNQPQHFGDGTRLSIL.

This chain uses TRBV5-1 with TRBJ2-5; 9 bases map to TRBD1. The end of the DNA fits TRBJ2-7 better, so the J call may be wrong. There are 15 residues in the CDR3. CDR1 is SGHRS, CDR2 YFSETQ, per germline. CDR3 DNA sequence: TGCGCCAGCAGCTTGGCGGGACAGGGCGCCTACGAGCAGTACTTC. As protein: CASSLAGQGAYEQYF.